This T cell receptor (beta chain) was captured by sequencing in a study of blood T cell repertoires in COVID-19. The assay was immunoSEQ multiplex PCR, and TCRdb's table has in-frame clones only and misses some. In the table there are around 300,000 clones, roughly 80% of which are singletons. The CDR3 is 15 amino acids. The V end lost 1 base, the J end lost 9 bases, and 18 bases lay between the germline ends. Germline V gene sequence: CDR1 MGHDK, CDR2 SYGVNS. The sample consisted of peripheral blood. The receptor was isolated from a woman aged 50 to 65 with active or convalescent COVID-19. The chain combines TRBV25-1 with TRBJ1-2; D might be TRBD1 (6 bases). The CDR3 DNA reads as TGTGCCAGCAGTGAATGGGGGTCGGGGGGCCTACGCTACACCTTC. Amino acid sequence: CASSEWGSGGLRYTF.